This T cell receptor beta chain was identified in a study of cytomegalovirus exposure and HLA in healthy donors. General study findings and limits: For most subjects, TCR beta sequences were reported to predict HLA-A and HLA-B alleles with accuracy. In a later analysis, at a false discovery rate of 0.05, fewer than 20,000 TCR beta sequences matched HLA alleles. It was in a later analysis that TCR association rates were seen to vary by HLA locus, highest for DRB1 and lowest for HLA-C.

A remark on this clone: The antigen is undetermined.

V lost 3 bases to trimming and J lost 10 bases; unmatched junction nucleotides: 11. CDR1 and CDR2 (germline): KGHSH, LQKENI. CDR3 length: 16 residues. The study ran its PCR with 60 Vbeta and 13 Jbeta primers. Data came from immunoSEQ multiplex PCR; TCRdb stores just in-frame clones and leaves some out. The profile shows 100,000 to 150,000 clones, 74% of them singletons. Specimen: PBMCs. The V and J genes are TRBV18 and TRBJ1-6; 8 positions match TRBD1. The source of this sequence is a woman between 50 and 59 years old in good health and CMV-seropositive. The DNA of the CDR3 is TGTGCCAGCTCACCGCTAAAACAGGGGGATAGGTCACCCCTCCACTTT. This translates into CASSPLKQGDRSPLHF.